This entry lists 3 T cell receptor beta chains sequenced from one sample in a study of T cells in Graves' hyperthyroidism and ophthalmopathy (dated 2019 in TCRdb). Libraries were built with multiplex PCR. Sequencer: Illumina HiSeq 2000. The TCR beta CDR3 regions were amplified from RNA transcripts. A first-round RT-PCR of the TCR CDR3 used the HTBI primer set with the Qiagen OneStep RT-PCR kit. Using fastp trimming at Q25 and MiXCR clonotype assembly, TCRdb reanalyzed the public sequencing data and kept in-frame beta chains. Every distinct CDR3 protein forms one entry, paired with its most common genes and DNA. Here the sample has about 510,000 distinct CDR3 sequences; 40% to 50% occur a single time. The top ten constitute about 45% of the sample. Sample: peripheral blood or thyroid tissue (not recorded which). These receptors were taken from an adult woman with Graves' disease, either hyperthyroidism or ophthalmopathy (not recorded which).

This clonotype was detected many times. The rearrangement joins TRBV7-3 to TRBJ1-5; D unclear. With 1 base removed from V and 0 bases from J, the gap between germline ends came to 7 bases. This CDR3 spans 15 amino acids. Germline CDR1 is SGHTA and CDR2 is FQGTGA. CDR3 region: CASSLSRDSNQPQHF. CDR3 nucleotides: TGTGCCAGCAGCTTAAGCCGGGATAGCAATCAGCCCCAGCATTTT. Full variable domain (rest looked up from reference TRBV7-3 and TRBJ1-5): GAGVSQTPSNKVTEKGKYVELRCDPISGHTALYWYRQSLGQGPEFLIYFQGTGAADDSGLPNDRFFAVRPEGSVSTLKIQRTERGDSAVYLCASSLSRDSNQPQHFGDGTRLSIL.

The chain uses TRBV4-1 and TRBJ1-5; 9 nucleotides line up with TRBD1. J was trimmed by 4 bases and V by 5 bases; bases with no gene match: 6. Per germline, CDR1 MGHRA and CDR2 YSYEKL. This CDR3 spans 15 amino acids. CDR3 nucleotide sequence: TGCGCCAGCAGCTATAGGACAGGGGAGAATCAGCCCCAGCATTTT. The encoded protein is CASSYRTGENQPQHF.

This clonotype was detected many times. The CDR3 protein is CASRLANQPQHF. DNA of the CDR3: TGTGCCAGCAGATTGGCCAATCAGCCCCAGCATTTT. V gene TRBV28 combines with J gene TRBJ1-5; D ambiguous. Trimming left V 6 bases short and J 3 bases short, with 6 bases between. The CDR3 extends over 12 amino acids. Looked up from germline, CDR1 is MDHEN and CDR2 is SYDVKM.